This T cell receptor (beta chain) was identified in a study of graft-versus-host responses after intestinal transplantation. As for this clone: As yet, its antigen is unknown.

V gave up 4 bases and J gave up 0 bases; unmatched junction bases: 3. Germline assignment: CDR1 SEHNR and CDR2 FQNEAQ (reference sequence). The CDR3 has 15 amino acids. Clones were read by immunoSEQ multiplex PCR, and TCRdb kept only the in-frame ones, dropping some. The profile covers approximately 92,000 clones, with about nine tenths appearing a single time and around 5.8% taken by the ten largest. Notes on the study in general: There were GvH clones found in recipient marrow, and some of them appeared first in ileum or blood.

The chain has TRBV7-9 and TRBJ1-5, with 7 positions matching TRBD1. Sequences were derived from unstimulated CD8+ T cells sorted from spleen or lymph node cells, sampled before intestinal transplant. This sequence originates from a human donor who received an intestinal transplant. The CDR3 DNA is TGTGCCAGCAGCTCGGACAGGAATAGCAATCAGCCCCAGCATTTT. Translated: CASSSDRNSNQPQHF.